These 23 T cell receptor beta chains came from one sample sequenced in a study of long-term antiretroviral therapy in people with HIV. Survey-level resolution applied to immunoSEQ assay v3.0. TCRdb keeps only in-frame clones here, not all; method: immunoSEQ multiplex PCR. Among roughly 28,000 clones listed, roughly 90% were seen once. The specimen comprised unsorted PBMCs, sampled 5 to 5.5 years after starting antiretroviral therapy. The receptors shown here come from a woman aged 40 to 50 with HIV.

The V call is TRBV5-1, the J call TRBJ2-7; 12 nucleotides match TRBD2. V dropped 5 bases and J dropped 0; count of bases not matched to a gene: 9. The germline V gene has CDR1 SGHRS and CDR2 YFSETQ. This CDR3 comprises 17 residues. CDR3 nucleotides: TGCGCCAGCAGGGCCGGGACTAGCGGGCTCGGCTCCTACGAGCAGTACTTC. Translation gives CASRAGTSGLGSYEQYF.

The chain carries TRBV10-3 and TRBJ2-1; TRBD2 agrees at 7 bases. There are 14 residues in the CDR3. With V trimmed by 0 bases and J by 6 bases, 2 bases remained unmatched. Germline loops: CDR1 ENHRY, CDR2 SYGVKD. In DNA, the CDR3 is TGTGCCATCAGTGAGTCGTCGGGGGGCAATGAGCAGTTCTTC. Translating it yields CAISESSGGNEQFF.

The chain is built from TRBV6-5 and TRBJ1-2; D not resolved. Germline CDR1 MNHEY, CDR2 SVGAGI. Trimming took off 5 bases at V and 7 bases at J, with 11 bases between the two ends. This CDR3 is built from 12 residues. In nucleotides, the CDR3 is TGTGCCAGCAGTCCCTTGTCCGGTGGCTACACCTTC. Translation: CASSPLSGGYTF.

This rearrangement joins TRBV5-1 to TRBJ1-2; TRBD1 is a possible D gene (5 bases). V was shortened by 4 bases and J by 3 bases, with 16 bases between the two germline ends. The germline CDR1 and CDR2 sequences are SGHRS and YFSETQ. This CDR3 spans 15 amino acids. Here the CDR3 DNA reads TGCGCCAGCAGCGGGGGGGGAAGCTCGGACTATGGCTACACCTTC. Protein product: CASSGGGSSDYGYTF. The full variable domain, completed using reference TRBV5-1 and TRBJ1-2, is KAGVTQTPRYLIKTRGQQVTLSCSPISGHRSVSWYQQTPGQGLQFLFEYFSETQRNKGNFPGRFSGRQFSNSRSEMNVSTLELGDSALYLCASSGGGSSDYGYTFGSGTRLTVV.

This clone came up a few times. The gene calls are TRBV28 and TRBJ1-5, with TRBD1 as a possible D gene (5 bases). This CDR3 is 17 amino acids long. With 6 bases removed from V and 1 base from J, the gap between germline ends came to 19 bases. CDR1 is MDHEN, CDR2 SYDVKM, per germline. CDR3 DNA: TGTGCCAGCAGCCAACCCCCCAGGGTGAGGAGCAATCAGCCCCAGCATTTT. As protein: CASSQPPRVRSNQPQHF.

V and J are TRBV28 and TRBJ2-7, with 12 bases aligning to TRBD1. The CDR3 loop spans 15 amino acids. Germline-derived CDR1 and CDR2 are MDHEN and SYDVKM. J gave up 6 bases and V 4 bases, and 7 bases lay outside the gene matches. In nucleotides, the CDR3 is TGTGCCAGCAGTTCAGCCGGGACAGGGGGCCTCGAGCAGTACTTC. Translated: CASSSAGTGGLEQYF.

CDR3 amino acids: CASGRGLFYEQYF. The CDR3 DNA follows: TGCGCCAGCGGAAGAGGGTTATTTTACGAGCAGTACTTC. The rearrangement joins TRBV4-3 to TRBJ2-7; D may be TRBD2 (5 bases). The CDR3 spans 13 residues. V gave up 8 bases and J gave up 4 bases, with 15 bases separating them. Germline CDR1 is LGHNA and CDR2 is YSLEER.

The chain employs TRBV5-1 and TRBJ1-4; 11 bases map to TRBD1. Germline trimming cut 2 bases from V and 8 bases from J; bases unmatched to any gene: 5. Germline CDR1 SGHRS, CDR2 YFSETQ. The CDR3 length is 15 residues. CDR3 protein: CASSFGGTGGEKLFF. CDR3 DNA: TGCGCCAGCAGCTTCGGCGGGACAGGGGGGGAAAAACTGTTTTTT.

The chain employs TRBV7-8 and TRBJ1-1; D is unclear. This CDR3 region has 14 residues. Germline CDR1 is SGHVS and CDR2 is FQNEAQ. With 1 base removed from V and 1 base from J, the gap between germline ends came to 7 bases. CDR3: CASSLGGWNTEAFF. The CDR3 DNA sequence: TGTGCCAGCAGCTTAGGGGGTTGGAACACTGAAGCTTTCTTT.

The CDR3 nucleotides read TGTGCCAGCAGCTCCCAGACAGGGCAATCACCCCTCCACTTT. Its translation is CASSSQTGQSPLHF. This chain links TRBV5-5 with TRBJ1-6; 7 bases are a match to TRBD1. Trimming removed 3 bases from V and 10 bases from J; junction bases left unmatched: 7. This CDR3 is 14 amino acids long. CDR1 and CDR2 from the germline V gene are SGHKS and YYEKEE (reference sequence).

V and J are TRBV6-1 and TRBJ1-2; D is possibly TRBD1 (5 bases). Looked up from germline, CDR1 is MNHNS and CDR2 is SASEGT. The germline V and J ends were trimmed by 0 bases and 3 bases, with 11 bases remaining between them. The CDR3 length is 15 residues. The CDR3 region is CASSEASRTHYGYTF. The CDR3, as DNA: TGTGCCAGCAGTGAAGCATCAAGGACACACTATGGCTACACCTTC.

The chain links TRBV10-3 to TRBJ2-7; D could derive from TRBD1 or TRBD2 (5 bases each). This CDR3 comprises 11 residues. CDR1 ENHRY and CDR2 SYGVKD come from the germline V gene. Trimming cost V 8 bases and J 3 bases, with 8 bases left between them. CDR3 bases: TGTGCCATCGGTGGGGGCTACGAGCAGTACTTC. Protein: CAIGGGYEQYF.

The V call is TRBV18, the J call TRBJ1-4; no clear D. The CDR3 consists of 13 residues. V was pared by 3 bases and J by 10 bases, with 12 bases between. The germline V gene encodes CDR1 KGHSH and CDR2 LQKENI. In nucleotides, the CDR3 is TGTGCCAGCTCACCCACAGCGGATGGAAAACTGTTTTTT. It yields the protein CASSPTADGKLFF.

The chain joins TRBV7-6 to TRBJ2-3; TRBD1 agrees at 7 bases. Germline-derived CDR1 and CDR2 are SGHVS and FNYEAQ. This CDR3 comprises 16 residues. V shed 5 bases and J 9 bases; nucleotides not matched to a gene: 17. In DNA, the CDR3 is TGTGCCAGCAGCCGGGGACAGCCGGGCCCCGCCAGAACGCAGTATTTT. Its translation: CASSRGQPGPARTQYF.

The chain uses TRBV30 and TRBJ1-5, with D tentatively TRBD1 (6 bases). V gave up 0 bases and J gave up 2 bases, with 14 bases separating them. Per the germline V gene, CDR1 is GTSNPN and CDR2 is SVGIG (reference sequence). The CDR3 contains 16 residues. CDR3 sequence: CAWSVWGPRGNQPQHF. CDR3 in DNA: TGTGCCTGGAGTGTATGGGGGCCCCGTGGCAATCAGCCCCAGCATTTT.

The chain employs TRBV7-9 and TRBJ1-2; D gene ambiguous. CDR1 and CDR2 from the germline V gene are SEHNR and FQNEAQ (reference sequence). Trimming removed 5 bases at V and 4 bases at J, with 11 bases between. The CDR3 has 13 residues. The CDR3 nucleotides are TGTGCCAGCAGCACGAAGGCCCCCTATGGCTACACCTTC. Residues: CASSTKAPYGYTF.

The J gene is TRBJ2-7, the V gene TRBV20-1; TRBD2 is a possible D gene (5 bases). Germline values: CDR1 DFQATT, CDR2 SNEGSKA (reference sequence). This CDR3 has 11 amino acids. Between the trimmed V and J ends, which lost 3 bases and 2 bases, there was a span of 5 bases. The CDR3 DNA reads TGCAGTGCTAGCGGGACCTACGAGCAGTACTTC. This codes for CSASGTYEQYF.

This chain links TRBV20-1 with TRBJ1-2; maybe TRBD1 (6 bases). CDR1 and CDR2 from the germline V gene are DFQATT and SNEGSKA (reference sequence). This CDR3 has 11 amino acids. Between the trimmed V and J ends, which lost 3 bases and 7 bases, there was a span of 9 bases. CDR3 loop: CSARGHLGYTF. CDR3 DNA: TGCAGTGCTAGGGGACATCTTGGCTACACCTTC.

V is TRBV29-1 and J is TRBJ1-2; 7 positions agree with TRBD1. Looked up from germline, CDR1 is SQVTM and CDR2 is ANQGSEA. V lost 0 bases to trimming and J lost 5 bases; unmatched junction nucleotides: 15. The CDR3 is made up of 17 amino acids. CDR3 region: CSVEDSSPYGTAYGYTF. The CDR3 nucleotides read TGCAGCGTTGAAGATTCTTCCCCCTACGGGACAGCATATGGCTACACCTTC.

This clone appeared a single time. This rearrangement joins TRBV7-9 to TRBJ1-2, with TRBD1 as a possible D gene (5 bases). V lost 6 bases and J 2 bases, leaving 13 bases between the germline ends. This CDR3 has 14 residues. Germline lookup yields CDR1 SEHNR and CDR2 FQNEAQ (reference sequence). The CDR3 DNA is TGTGCCAGCAGACATCAGACAGACAACTATGGCTACACCTTC. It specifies CASRHQTDNYGYTF.

This CDR3 is CASSSGGASWYGYTF. DNA of the CDR3: TGTGCCAGCAGCTCAGGGGGCGCGAGTTGGTATGGCTACACCTTC. The chain carries TRBV7-9 and TRBJ1-2, with 8 bases aligning to TRBD1. Trimming removed 4 bases from V and 5 bases from J; junction bases left unmatched: 9. CDR1 SEHNR and CDR2 FQNEAQ come from the germline V gene (reference sequence). The CDR3 length is 15 residues.

The CDR3 reads CASSFQGGSDTQYF. For the CDR3, the DNA is TGCGCCAGCAGCTTCCAGGGCGGATCAGATACGCAGTATTTT. The genes are TRBV5-1 and TRBJ2-3, with D tentatively TRBD1 (5 bases). Germline loops: CDR1 SGHRS, CDR2 YFSETQ. The CDR3 contains 14 residues. Trimming left V 2 bases short and J 4 bases short, with 11 bases between.

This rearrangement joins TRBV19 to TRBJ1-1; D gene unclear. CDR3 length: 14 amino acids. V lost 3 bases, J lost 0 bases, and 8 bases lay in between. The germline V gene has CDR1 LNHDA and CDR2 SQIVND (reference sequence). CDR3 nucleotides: TGTGCCAGTAGTATGTCTGGGCTGAACACTGAAGCTTTCTTT. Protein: CASSMSGLNTEAFF. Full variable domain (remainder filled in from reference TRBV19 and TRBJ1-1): DGGITQSPKYLFRKEGQNVTLSCEQNLNHDAMYWYRQDPGQGLRLIYYSQIVNDFQKGDIAEGYSVSREKKESFPLTVTSAQKNPTAFYLCASSMSGLNTEAFFGQGTRLTVV.